These 31 T cell receptor beta chains share one sample of origin, sequenced in a study of control samples from healthy donors and cancer patients. Profiling relied on immunoSEQ multiplex PCR, and the TCRdb table lists in-frame clones only, not all of them. The sample contains more than 95,000 clones, roughly nine tenths of which appear only once. Sequenced: blood. Receptors originate from a man aged 18 to 29 in good health.

The chain has TRBV7-9 and TRBJ1-1; no clear D gene. Germline CDR1 reads SEHNR; CDR2 reads FQNEAQ (reference sequence). V was shortened by 3 bases and J by 2 bases, with 7 bases between the two germline ends. This CDR3 spans 13 amino acids. CDR3 in amino acids: CASSFSVNTEAFF. As DNA, the CDR3 is TGTGCCAGCAGCTTCTCAGTAAACACTGAAGCTTTCTTT. The full variable domain, completed using reference TRBV7-9 and TRBJ1-1, is DTGVSQNPRHKITKRGQNVTFRCDPISEHNRLYWYRQTLGQGPEFLTYFQNEAQLEKSRLLSDRFSAERPKGSFSTLEIQRTEQGDSAMYLCASSFSVNTEAFFGQGTRLTVV.

This clone showed up just once. The chain recombines TRBV6-5 with TRBJ2-7; 9 bases are a match to TRBD1. This CDR3 has 14 residues. Germline V gene lookup returns CDR1 MNHEY and CDR2 SVGAGI. Trimming removed 6 bases from V and 4 bases from J; junction bases left unmatched: 7. In DNA form, the CDR3 reads TGTGCCAGCAGGTCACAGGGGGCTGGGTACGAGCAGTACTTC. It translates to CASRSQGAGYEQYF.

This chain links TRBV4-1 with TRBJ2-1, with 9 bases lining up with TRBD2. This CDR3 is built from 14 residues. Germline V gene lookup returns CDR1 MGHRA and CDR2 YSYEKL. The junction had 2 bases not matched to a gene; V was cut back by 5 bases and J by 3 bases. CDR3 region: CASSLLAGYNEQFF. As DNA, the CDR3 is TGCGCCAGCAGCTTACTAGCGGGCTACAATGAGCAGTTCTTC.

The chain employs TRBV5-8 and TRBJ1-1; D perhaps matches TRBD1 (5 bases). The CDR3 loop spans 16 amino acids. The germline gives CDR1 SGHTS, CDR2 YDEGEE. Trimming cost V 0 bases and J 0 bases, with 12 bases left between them. The CDR3 sequence is CASSLAHGAMNTEAFF. The CDR3 DNA reads as TGTGCCAGCAGCTTGGCCCACGGGGCTATGAACACTGAAGCTTTCTTT.

CDR3 sequence reads: CARSLIPAGALNGYNEQFF. CDR3 bases: TGTGCCAGAAGCTTGATACCAGCGGGAGCGCTTAATGGGTACAATGAGCAGTTCTTC. This chain joins TRBV5-3 and TRBJ2-1; 8 bases line up with TRBD2. TRBV5-3 is classed as an ORF, of uncertain function. J was trimmed by 4 bases and V by 1 base; bases with no gene match: 16. This CDR3 is built from 19 residues.

The V and J genes are TRBV11-3 and TRBJ2-7, with 9 bases fitting TRBD1. The CDR3 totals 12 residues. CDR1 SGHNT and CDR2 YENEEA come from the germline V gene. V was pared by 5 bases and J by 6 bases, with 2 bases of the junction left unmatched. This CDR3 reads CASSAQGAEQYF. CDR3 nucleotide sequence: TGTGCCAGCAGCGCACAGGGGGCCGAGCAGTACTTC.

This clone turned up a few times. The chain's CDR3 is CASSSTWDTQYF. CDR3 nucleotide sequence: TGTGCCAGTAGTTCAACCTGGGATACGCAGTATTTT. The V and J genes are TRBV19 and TRBJ2-3; D remains ambiguous. Germline CDR1 is LNHDA and CDR2 is SQIVND (reference sequence). The CDR3 loop spans 12 amino acids. V was clipped by 5 bases and J by 6 bases, with 9 bases between them.

This clone appeared once. The V gene is TRBV11-2, the J gene TRBJ2-7; 8 positions agree with TRBD1. The germline V gene encodes CDR1 SGHAT and CDR2 FQNNGV. This CDR3 comprises 15 residues. Unmatched junction bases numbered 5, after V lost 2 bases and J lost 2 bases. CDR3 protein: CASSLLQGGTYEQYF. The CDR3 DNA reads TGTGCCAGCAGCTTACTACAGGGGGGAACCTACGAGCAGTACTTC.

The chain carries TRBV20-1 and TRBJ1-5, with TRBD1 matching 7 bases. The CDR3 is made up of 17 amino acids. V was clipped by 3 bases and J by 10 bases; unmatched bases: 21. Germline V gene lookup returns CDR1 DFQATT and CDR2 SNEGSKA (reference sequence). CDR3 loop: CSASIAQGVSFGGPQHF. The CDR3 DNA reads TGCAGTGCTAGTATTGCGCAGGGGGTCTCGTTCGGCGGCCCCCAGCATTTT.

The V call is TRBV7-2, the J call TRBJ2-1, with 11 bases identical to TRBD1. The V gene end was trimmed by 5 bases and the J gene end by 3 bases; junction bases not matched to a gene: 3. This CDR3 is 15 amino acids long. Per germline, CDR1 SGHTA and CDR2 FQGNSA. CDR3 sequence (DNA): TGTGCCAGCAGCCGCGGGACAGGGGGCTACAATGAGCAGTTCTTC. It is translated as CASSRGTGGYNEQFF.

V is TRBV10-3 and J is TRBJ1-2, with TRBD1 matching 10 bases. CDR3 size: 13 residues. Trimming removed 8 bases from V and 5 bases from J; junction bases left unmatched: 5. Germline V CDR1 and CDR2: ENHRY, SYGVKD. DNA for the CDR3: TGTGCCATCGGTCCGGGACAGGGGTATGGCTACACCTTC. Translation: CAIGPGQGYGYTF.

The J gene is TRBJ2-2, the V gene TRBV4-2; D uncertain. Germline CDR1 reads LGHNA; CDR2 reads YNFKEQ. Trimming shortened V by 1 base and J by 0 bases, and 9 bases separated the two germline ends. This CDR3 contains 16 residues. This CDR3 reads CASSQGSSANTGELFF. The CDR3 nucleotides read TGTGCCAGCAGCCAAGGTTCTTCGGCGAACACCGGGGAGCTGTTTTTT.

The rearrangement links TRBV7-3 to TRBJ1-5, with D unclear. Germline lookup yields CDR1 SGHTA and CDR2 FQGTGA. Trimming took off 1 base at V and 0 bases at J, with 10 bases between the two ends. The CDR3 length is 16 residues. The CDR3 here is CASSLIPRPSNQPQHF. For the CDR3, the DNA is TGTGCCAGCAGCTTAATTCCCAGACCTAGCAATCAGCCCCAGCATTTT. The entire variable domain, with the rest obtained from reference TRBV7-3 and TRBJ1-5, is as follows: GAGVSQTPSNKVTEKGKYVELRCDPISGHTALYWYRQSLGQGPEFLIYFQGTGAADDSGLPNDRFFAVRPEGSVSTLKIQRTERGDSAVYLCASSLIPRPSNQPQHFGDGTRLSIL.

V gene TRBV7-6 combines with J gene TRBJ2-3; 10 bases match TRBD2. Per the germline V gene, CDR1 is SGHVS and CDR2 is FNYEAQ. The CDR3 length is 16 residues. V lost 2 bases and J lost 3; bases outside the gene matches: 5. This CDR3 reads CASSLTGLAETDTQYF. The CDR3 bases are TGTGCCAGCAGCTTAACAGGACTAGCGGAGACAGATACGCAGTATTTT.

The chain carries TRBV19 and TRBJ2-6; the D is unclear. The CDR3 consists of 15 residues. Germline V gene lookup returns CDR1 LNHDA and CDR2 SQIVND (reference sequence). V was shortened by 5 bases and J by 2 bases, with 10 bases between the two germline ends. CDR3 sequence (DNA): TGTGCCAGTAGTGGACCCCTCCCTGGGGCCAACGTCCTGACTTTC. Protein sequence: CASSGPLPGANVLTF.

CDR3 region: CASRRASGNTIYF. CDR3 nucleotides: TGTGCCAGCCGCAGGGCCTCTGGAAACACCATATATTTT. This chain joins TRBV6-5 and TRBJ1-3; the D gene is possibly TRBD1 (5 bases). CDR1 is MNHEY and CDR2 is SVGAGI in the germline V gene. The V gene lost 8 bases and the J gene lost 0 bases, with 8 bases spanning the gap. The CDR3 consists of 13 residues.

The genes are TRBV4-3 and TRBJ2-7, with 7 bases lining up with TRBD2. CDR1 and CDR2 (germline): LGHNA, YSLEER. This CDR3 has 17 residues. V shed 0 bases, J shed 0 bases, and the junction held 8 bases outside the gene matches. CDR3: CASSQDIMAGVSYEQYF. CDR3 coding DNA: TGCGCCAGCAGCCAAGATATTATGGCGGGAGTCTCCTACGAGCAGTACTTC.

For the CDR3, the DNA is TGCGCCAGCAGCTTGGTAGCAGTTTACAATGAGCAGTTCTTC. This encodes CASSLVAVYNEQFF. The chain couples TRBV5-1 to TRBJ2-1; the D is unclear. The V end was cut by 0 bases, the J end by 4 bases, with 8 bases between. Germline V CDR1 and CDR2: SGHRS, YFSETQ. CDR3 length equals 14 residues.

Concerning this clone itself: Other DNA variants within this sample encode the same CDR3. The J gene is TRBJ2-1, the V gene TRBV19; no reliable D call. The CDR3 is 11 amino acids. V gave up 4 bases and J gave up 4 bases, with 2 bases separating them. CDR1 and CDR2 (germline): LNHDA, SQIVND (reference sequence). The CDR3 is CASSTYNEQFF. The CDR3 nucleotides are TGTGCCAGTAGTACATACAATGAGCAGTTCTTC.

The chain is built from TRBV7-2 and TRBJ1-3; D is ambiguous. The length of the CDR3 is 15 residues. The germline V gene has CDR1 SGHTA and CDR2 FQGNSA. Trimming left V 5 bases short and J 0 bases short, with 11 bases between. The CDR3 loop reads CASSPSASSGNTIYF. The CDR3 coding sequence is TGTGCCAGCAGCCCTAGCGCCAGCTCTGGAAACACCATATATTTT.

This clone was detected only a few times. The chain is built from TRBV7-8 and TRBJ2-7; TRBD2 matches at 10 bases. J was trimmed by 4 bases and V by 5 bases; bases with no gene match: 8. The CDR3 covers 15 residues. Germline V gene data show CDR1 as SGHVS and CDR2 as FQNEAQ. This chain's CDR3 is CASSLPGLALYEQYF. CDR3 sequence (DNA): TGTGCCAGCAGCCTCCCGGGACTAGCGCTTTACGAGCAGTACTTC.

V usage is TRBV28 and J usage is TRBJ1-1; the D gene is possibly TRBD1 (6 bases). The V and J ends lost 5 bases and 10 bases respectively, with 20 bases between them. Germline loops: CDR1 MDHEN, CDR2 SYDVKM. The length of the CDR3 is 14 residues. The CDR3 spells CASSVPGHQVRAFF. CDR3 DNA: TGTGCCAGCAGTGTTCCGGGACACCAGGTTCGAGCTTTCTTT. Using reference TRBV28 and TRBJ1-1 for the parts outside the CDR3, the full variable domain is DVKVTQSSRYLVKRTGEKVFLECVQDMDHENMFWYRQDPGLGLRLIYFSYDVKMKEKGDIPEGYSVSREKKERFSLILESASTNQTSMYLCASSVPGHQVRAFFGQGTRLTVV.

The V and J genes are TRBV6-1 and TRBJ1-1, with 7 bases lining up with TRBD1. Germline V gives CDR1 MNHNS, CDR2 SASEGT. The CDR3 is 14 amino acids. V dropped 1 base and J dropped 5; count of bases not matched to a gene: 4. CDR3 DNA: TGTGCCAGCAGTGAAGGGGGCAGGGGGACTGAAGCTTTCTTT. This codes for CASSEGGRGTEAFF.

The chain has TRBV20-1 and TRBJ2-3, with 11 bases fitting TRBD2. The CDR3 consists of 16 residues. CDR1 is DFQATT, CDR2 SNEGSKA, per germline (reference sequence). V lost 3 bases and J lost 3; bases outside the gene matches: 8. CDR3 amino acids: CSASPLAGGGTDTQYF. The CDR3 coding sequence is TGCAGTGCTAGTCCCCTAGCGGGAGGTGGAACAGATACGCAGTATTTT.

This chain connects TRBV9 to TRBJ2-3, with 8 bases matching TRBD2. CDR3 length: 16 residues. V lost 2 bases, J lost 6 bases, and 11 bases stayed unmatched. Germline V gene sequence: CDR1 SGDLS, CDR2 YYNGEE. The CDR3 reads CASSVKAGVGMDTQYF. The CDR3 nucleotides read TGTGCCAGCAGCGTCAAAGCGGGAGTAGGAATGGATACGCAGTATTTT. Full variable domain (outside the CDR3, taken from reference TRBV9 and TRBJ2-3): DSGVTQTPKHLITATGQRVTLRCSPRSGDLSVYWYQQSLDQGLQFLIQYYNGEERAKGNILERFSAQQFPDLHSELNLSSLELGDSALYFCASSVKAGVGMDTQYFGPGTRLTVL.

The genes are TRBV24-1 and TRBJ2-1; D is undetermined. The CDR3 is made up of 16 amino acids. V was trimmed by 6 bases and J by 2 bases, leaving 16 bases between them. CDR1 and CDR2 (germline): KGHDR, SFDVKD. The CDR3 bases are TGTGCCACCAGTCCTGAGTGGGGAACGCCCTACAATGAGCAGTTCTTC. Encoded protein: CATSPEWGTPYNEQFF.

CDR3 amino acids: CASSTGPGPTQYF. The DNA for the CDR3 is TGTGCCAGCAGCACGGGGCCAGGGCCTACTCAGTACTTC. This rearrangement joins TRBV28 to TRBJ2-7, with D perhaps assigned TRBD1 or TRBD2 (5 bases each). Trimming stripped 6 bases from V and 10 bases from J, with 19 bases between. Germline CDR1 reads MDHEN; CDR2 reads SYDVKM. CDR3 length: 13 residues.

This rearrangement joins TRBV10-3 to TRBJ1-5; TRBD1 is a possible D gene (5 bases). Deletions cut 9 bases from V and 5 bases from J, with 17 bases between. Germline loops: CDR1 ENHRY, CDR2 SYGVKD. The CDR3 sequence is 14 residues long. The CDR3 loop reads CAIGGGSRDQPQHF. The CDR3, as DNA: TGTGCCATTGGGGGGGGGAGTCGGGATCAGCCCCAGCATTTT.

This CDR3 reads CATSRGQGTSGLAKNIQYF. The DNA for the CDR3 is TGTGCCACCAGCAGGGGACAGGGGACTAGCGGGCTAGCCAAAAACATTCAGTACTTC. This chain connects TRBV15 to TRBJ2-4; 12 bases map to TRBD2. CDR1 is LNHNV and CDR2 is YYDKDF in the germline V gene (reference sequence). There are 19 residues in the CDR3. The junction had 9 bases not matched to a gene; V was cut back by 3 bases and J by 0 bases.

The V gene is TRBV24-1, the J gene TRBJ2-5, with D possibly TRBD1 on 6 matching bases. With 0 bases removed from V and 2 bases from J, the gap between germline ends came to 9 bases. CDR3 length: 15 residues. Per the germline V gene, CDR1 is KGHDR and CDR2 is SFDVKD. CDR3 nucleotide sequence: TGTGCCACCAGTGATTTGTGGCAGGGGCAAGAGACCCAGTACTTC. This gives the protein CATSDLWQGQETQYF.

This sequence joins TRBV11-3 and TRBJ2-3; TRBD2 is a possible D gene (5 bases). Trimming cost V 3 bases and J 5 bases, with 12 bases left between them. Germline V gene sequence: CDR1 SGHNT, CDR2 YENEEA. The CDR3 covers 14 residues. The CDR3 protein is CASSFTAGRDTQYF. In DNA, the CDR3 is TGTGCCAGCAGCTTTACGGCGGGTCGAGATACGCAGTATTTT. Supplemented by reference TRBV11-3 and TRBJ2-3, the full variable domain reads EAGVVQSPRYKIIEKKQPVAFWCNPISGHNTLYWYLQNLGQGPELLIRYENEEAVDDSQLPKDRFSAERLKGVDSTLKIQPAELGDSAVYLCASSFTAGRDTQYFGPGTRLTVL.